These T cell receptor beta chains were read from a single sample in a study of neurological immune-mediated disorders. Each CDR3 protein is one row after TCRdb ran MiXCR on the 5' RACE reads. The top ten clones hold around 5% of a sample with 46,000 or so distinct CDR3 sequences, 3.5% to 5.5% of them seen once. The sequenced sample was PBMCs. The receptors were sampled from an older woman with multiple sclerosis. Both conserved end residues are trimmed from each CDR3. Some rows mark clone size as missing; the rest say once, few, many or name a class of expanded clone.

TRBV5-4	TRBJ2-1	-	ASSLVVASYNEQF
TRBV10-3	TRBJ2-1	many	AIGEQPSYNEQF
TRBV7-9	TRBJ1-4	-	ASSLITGGAEKLF
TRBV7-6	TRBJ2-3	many	ASSGLGSTDTQY
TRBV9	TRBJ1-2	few	ASSEGVNYGYT
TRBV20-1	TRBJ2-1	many	SARDVAEDEQF
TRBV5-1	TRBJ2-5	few	ASSLAGGGYQETQY
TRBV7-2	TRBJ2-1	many	ASSSTGYNEQF
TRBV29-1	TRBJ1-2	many	SVERPPGPLAYYGYT
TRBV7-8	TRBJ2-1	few	ASSNYHEQF
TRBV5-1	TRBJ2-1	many	ASTIRTSGSYEQF
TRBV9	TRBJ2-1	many	ASSVAGQSSYNEQF
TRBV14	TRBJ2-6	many	ASSQDPGIPSGANVLT
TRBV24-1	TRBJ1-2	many	ATSDGDSYGYT
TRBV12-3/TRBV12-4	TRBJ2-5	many	ASSLVRTLNRDIVQETQY
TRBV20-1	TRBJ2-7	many	SARVAGSTYEQY
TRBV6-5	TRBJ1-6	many	ASSNVANPVGSPLH
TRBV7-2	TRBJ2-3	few	ASSLVFDGSTDTQY
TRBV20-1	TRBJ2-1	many	SARLLGQTYNEQF
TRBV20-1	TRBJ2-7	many	SARDGEVGDEQY
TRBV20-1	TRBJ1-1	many	SANAGLGTEAF
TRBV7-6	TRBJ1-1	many	ASSPRTGDGTEAF
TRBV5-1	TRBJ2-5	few	ASSNLAGAGETQY
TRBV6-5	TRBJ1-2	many	ASSKDRYGYT
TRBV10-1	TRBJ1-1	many	ASSESGWNTEAF
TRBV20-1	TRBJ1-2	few	SAYGTGYT
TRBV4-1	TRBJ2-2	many	ASSQAGALNGELF
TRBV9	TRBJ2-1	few	ASSVAGQGDEQF
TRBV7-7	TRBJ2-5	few	ASSLAGEQETQY
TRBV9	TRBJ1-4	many	ASSVRGDRVGEKLF
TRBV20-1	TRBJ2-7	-	STRAGTGHHEQY
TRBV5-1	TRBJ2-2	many	ASSLVGVDTGELF
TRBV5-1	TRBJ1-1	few	ASSLYSGRTEAF
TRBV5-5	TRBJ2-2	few	ASSLNGGTNTGELF
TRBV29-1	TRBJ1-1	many	SVVWGALNTEAF
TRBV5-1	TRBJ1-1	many	ASSQEENTEAF
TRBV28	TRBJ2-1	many	ASSPSGADNEQF
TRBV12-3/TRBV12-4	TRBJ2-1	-	ASSLGGQGAASGNNEQF
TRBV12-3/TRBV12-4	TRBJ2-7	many	ASRRTGTSYEQY
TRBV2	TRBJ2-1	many	ASTRTGGINEQF
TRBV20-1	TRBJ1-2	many	SAREPGQGLRYGYT
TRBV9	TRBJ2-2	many	ASSAPGELF
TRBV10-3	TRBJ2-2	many	AINTGTGVAGELF